Here is one TCR beta chain with its context. The source of the sample is a study of blood T cell repertoires in COVID-19. For the study at large: Samples came from the United States, Italy and Spain, spanning acute and convalescent COVID-19. The analysed material was cDNA or gDNA that came from T cells, B-cell-depleted T cells, or PBMCs.

In the study's own analysis: Amplified reference gene primers provided the basis for estimating nucleated cell counts. Repertoires were generated with immunoSEQ multiplex PCR, while TCRdb's copy carries only in-frame clones and drops some. D and trimming were read from the DNA, whereas the V and J calls and clone size are those reported in that table. The sample includes hundreds of thousands of clones, about 90% seen only once; the top ten take 1.5%. Sequenced material: peripheral blood. The clonotype comes from a woman between 40 and 50 years old who had recovered from COVID-19.

The CDR3: CASSTRQGTTYEQYF. The CDR3 nucleotides are TGTGCCAGCAGCACCCGACAGGGGACCACCTACGAGCAGTACTTC. The gene calls are TRBV5-4 and TRBJ2-7; 8 nucleotides align to TRBD1. V shed 4 bases and J 2 bases; nucleotides not matched to a gene: 8. The CDR3 sequence is 15 residues long. CDR1 is SGHNT, CDR2 YYREEE, per germline (reference sequence).